The 27 T cell receptor beta chains given below trace back to one sample, sequenced in a study of T-cell reconstitution after alpha-beta-depleted transplantation in children. A TCRbeta library incorporating unique molecular identifiers was prepared. MiXCR was run by TCRdb on the PCR reads, yielding one entry per CDR3 protein. The data show 500,000 to 750,000 distinct CDR3 sequences, approximately 30% seen once. The sample in question was PBMCs, obtained before TCRalphabeta/CD19-depleted stem cell transplant. The receptors were gathered from a boy younger than two with Wiskott-Aldrich syndrome, due to receive a stem cell transplant.

This sequence joins TRBV3-1 and TRBJ2-7; D is possibly TRBD2 (6 bases). The ends were cut back, 1 base at V and 2 bases at J, with 9 bases in the middle. CDR1 and CDR2 from the germline V gene are LGHDT and YNNKEL (reference sequence). This CDR3 spans 14 amino acids. Here the CDR3 DNA reads TGTGCCAGCAGCCAAGGTGGCGGGACCTACGAGCAGTACTTC. Protein sequence: CASSQGGGTYEQYF.

The chain is built from TRBV9 and TRBJ1-1; D not certain. There are 14 residues in the CDR3. Germline-derived CDR1 and CDR2 are SGDLS and YYNGEE. With 2 bases removed from V and 0 bases from J, the gap between germline ends came to 8 bases. Here the CDR3 reads CASSVQPMNTEAFF. The CDR3 DNA reads TGTGCCAGCAGCGTTCAGCCCATGAACACTGAAGCTTTCTTT.

V and J are TRBV12-3 or TRBV12-4 and TRBJ2-5, with D uncertain. Trimming shortened V by 6 bases and J by 2 bases, and 13 bases separated the two germline ends. The CDR3 extends over 14 amino acids. This chain's CDR3 is CASSSGGQQETQYF. The CDR3 coding sequence is TGTGCCAGCAGCTCCGGCGGCCAACAAGAGACCCAGTACTTC.

This clonotype was observed a few times. The chain joins TRBV29-1 to TRBJ1-2; 8 positions match TRBD1. The CDR3 has 15 amino acids. Germline CDR1 is SQVTM and CDR2 is ANQGSEA. V trimming: 3 bases; J trimming: 1 base; junction bases outside the gene matches: 7. CDR3 region: CSVDRSDRDNYGYTF. The DNA for the CDR3 is TGCAGCGTTGACCGGTCGGACAGGGATAACTATGGCTACACCTTC.

Comment on this clonotype: One base away lies a much larger clone, so this may be a sequencing read error. This chain joins TRBV7-9 and TRBJ2-1, with 7 bases identical to TRBD1. The junction had 7 bases not matched to a gene; V was cut back by 5 bases and J by 6 bases. The CDR3 length is 14 residues. CDR1 and CDR2 from the germline V gene are SEHNR and FQNEAQ (reference sequence). The CDR3 nucleotides read TGTGCCAGCAGCCCAGGGACAGTCTCCAATGAGCAGTTCTTC. Residues: CASSPGTVSNEQFF.

V gene TRBV5-1 combines with J gene TRBJ2-1; 11 positions agree with TRBD2. Unmatched junction bases numbered 11, after V lost 4 bases and J lost 2 bases. CDR3 size: 18 residues. From germline, CDR1 is SGHRS and CDR2 YFSETQ. For the CDR3, the DNA is TGCGCCAGCAGCATTGGGGATCCGGGACTAGCGGCCTACAATGAGCAGTTCTTC. It codes for CASSIGDPGLAAYNEQFF.

This clonotype was seen many times. The chain carries TRBV5-1 and TRBJ2-6, with D unclear. Trimming shortened V by 2 bases and J by 0 bases, and 3 bases separated the two germline ends. Germline values: CDR1 SGHRS, CDR2 YFSETQ. This CDR3 spans 14 amino acids. The CDR3 loop is CASSFGSGANVLTF. CDR3 sequence (DNA): TGCGCCAGCAGCTTTGGCTCTGGGGCCAACGTCCTGACTTTC. Filled out from reference TRBV5-1 and TRBJ2-6, the complete variable domain reads KAGVTQTPRYLIKTRGQQVTLSCSPISGHRSVSWYQQTPGQGLQFLFEYFSETQRNKGNFPGRFSGRQFSNSRSEMNVSTLELGDSALYLCASSFGSGANVLTFGAGSRLTVL.

The chain combines TRBV20-1 with TRBJ2-7; possibly TRBD1 for D (7 bases). The germline V gene encodes CDR1 DFQATT and CDR2 SNEGSKA (reference sequence). The CDR3 length is 13 residues. CDR3 DNA: TGCAGGGGCGGGACAGCCGAAACCTACGAGCAGTACTTC. Amino acids: CRGGTAETYEQYF.

The table lists this clonotype with a few counts. The rearrangement joins TRBV5-1 to TRBJ1-3, with D possibly being TRBD1 (6 bases). The CDR3 spans 16 residues. V was trimmed by 4 bases and J by 0 bases, leaving 14 bases between them. CDR1 SGHRS and CDR2 YFSETQ come from the germline V gene. CDR3 in DNA: TGCGCCAGCAGCCTCGGACAGAAGACCTCTGGAAACACCATATATTTT. Its protein product is CASSLGQKTSGNTIYF.

This clonotype was observed a few times. This chain uses TRBV28 with TRBJ1-4; D is perhaps TRBD1 (5 bases). V gave up 5 bases and J gave up 5 bases, with 18 bases separating them. The CDR3 loop spans 16 amino acids. The germline V gene has CDR1 MDHEN and CDR2 SYDVKM. CDR3 DNA: TGTGCCAGCAGTCCGGGGGAGCCGGGAACCAATGAAAAACTGTTTTTT. As protein: CASSPGEPGTNEKLFF.

J is TRBJ2-3 and V is TRBV6-5; 7 bases map to TRBD2. Germline V lookup: CDR1 MNHEY, CDR2 SVGAGI. The CDR3 is 15 residues long. After removal of 2 bases from V and 1 base from J, the junction contained 3 bases not matched to a gene. CDR3 in DNA: TGTGCCAGCAGTTACGTGGGAGGGCGCACAGATACGCAGTATTTT. Amino acids: CASSYVGGRTDTQYF.

This clonotype was counted only a few times. J is TRBJ2-1 and V is TRBV20-1, with 10 bases aligning to TRBD1. The CDR3 is 13 residues long. Germline trimming cut 6 bases from V and 4 bases from J; bases unmatched to any gene: 3. Germline V gene sequence: CDR1 DFQATT, CDR2 SNEGSKA (reference sequence). In DNA form, the CDR3 reads TGCAGTGCCGACAGGGGGCCTTACAATGAGCAGTTCTTC. Translation gives CSADRGPYNEQFF.

The chain uses TRBV5-1 and TRBJ2-2; 8 bases agree with TRBD1. The CDR3 has 15 residues. From germline, CDR1 is SGHRS and CDR2 YFSETQ. V was clipped by 4 bases and J by 5 bases; unmatched bases: 7. The CDR3 nucleotides are TGCGCCAGCAGCATAGGACAGGGCAAAACCGGGGAGCTGTTTTTT. Translated: CASSIGQGKTGELFF. The entire variable domain, with the rest obtained from reference TRBV5-1 and TRBJ2-2, is as follows: KAGVTQTPRYLIKTRGQQVTLSCSPISGHRSVSWYQQTPGQGLQFLFEYFSETQRNKGNFPGRFSGRQFSNSRSEMNVSTLELGDSALYLCASSIGQGKTGELFFGEGSRLTVL.

The rearrangement uses TRBV5-1 and TRBJ1-2; TRBD1 aligns across 7 bases. This CDR3 has 13 residues. CDR1 SGHRS and CDR2 YFSETQ come from the germline V gene. The trim removed 3 bases at V and 4 bases at J, leaving 3 bases unmatched. The CDR3 DNA reads TGCGCCAGCAGCTCGACAGGGCCCTATGGCTACACCTTC. Protein product: CASSSTGPYGYTF.

The chain couples TRBV5-1 to TRBJ2-7; 9 bases align to TRBD1. J was trimmed by 6 bases and V by 3 bases; bases with no gene match: 7. Looked up from germline, CDR1 is SGHRS and CDR2 is YFSETQ. This CDR3 spans 14 amino acids. CDR3 sequence reads: CASSSGQGGTEQYF. The CDR3 DNA reads TGCGCCAGCAGCTCGGGACAGGGAGGGACCGAGCAGTACTTC.

The chain combines TRBV6-2 or TRBV6-3 with TRBJ2-7; 14 positions match TRBD2. The germline gives CDR1 MNHEY, CDR2 SVGEGT. CDR3 length equals 16 residues. V shed 2 bases and J 3 bases; nucleotides not matched to a gene: 3. This chain's CDR3 is CASSYGTSGSRYEQYF. The DNA for the CDR3 is TGTGCCAGCAGTTACGGGACTAGCGGGAGTCGCTACGAGCAGTACTTC.

The genes are TRBV10-1 and TRBJ2-1, with D possibly matching TRBD2 (6 bases). Germline loops: CDR1 WNHNN, CDR2 SYGVQD (reference sequence). V was cut by 0 bases and J by 8 bases, with 11 bases left in between. The CDR3 runs to 14 residues. This CDR3 reads CASSESRRDYEQFF. CDR3 coding DNA: TGCGCCAGCAGTGAGTCGAGAAGGGACTATGAGCAGTTCTTC.

This clonotype was observed a few times. The chain links TRBV27 to TRBJ2-6; no clear D gene. This CDR3 has 15 residues. Germline CDR1 is MNHEY and CDR2 is SMNVEV (reference sequence). The V and J ends lost 2 bases and 5 bases respectively, with 10 bases between them. The CDR3 DNA follows: TGTGCCAGCAGTTTAGGCCCCCCGTGGGCCAACGTCCTGACTTTC. Translating it yields CASSLGPPWANVLTF. Using reference TRBV27 and TRBJ2-6 for the parts outside the CDR3, the full variable domain is EAQVTQNPRYLITVTGKKLTVTCSQNMNHEYMSWYRQDPGLGLRQIYYSMNVEVTDKGDVPEGYKVSRKEKRNFPLILESPSPNQTSLYFCASSLGPPWANVLTFGAGSRLTVL.

J is TRBJ2-1 and V is TRBV3-1, with 12 bases identical to TRBD2. The CDR3 totals 16 residues. V lost 4 bases, J lost 2 bases, and 3 bases stayed unmatched. Germline CDR1 and CDR2: LGHDT and YNNKEL (reference sequence). Here the CDR3 reads CASSRRLAGAYNEQFF. The CDR3 DNA follows: TGTGCCAGCAGCCGCCGACTAGCGGGAGCCTACAATGAGCAGTTCTTC.

The chain has TRBV3-1 and TRBJ2-7; 7 bases fit TRBD2. This CDR3 has 16 residues. With 2 bases clipped from V and 1 base from J, the junction kept 8 bases outside the gene matches. Germline V gene sequence: CDR1 LGHDT, CDR2 YNNKEL (reference sequence). This chain's CDR3 is CASSQSLAASSYEQYF. CDR3 DNA sequence: TGTGCCAGCAGCCAATCTCTAGCGGCGTCTTCCTACGAGCAGTACTTC.

This sequence joins TRBV20-1 and TRBJ2-5; 12 bases fit TRBD2. In germline, CDR1 is DFQATT, CDR2 SNEGSKA (reference sequence). Losses at the gene ends were 4 bases for V and 7 bases for J; bases not matched to a gene: 13. The CDR3 runs 16 residues. The CDR3 region is CSATTLAGGPFGTQYF. For the CDR3, the DNA is TGCAGTGCTACAACTCTAGCGGGAGGGCCGTTCGGGACCCAGTACTTC.

The chain joins TRBV20-1 to TRBJ2-5; D call uncertain. CDR3 size: 12 residues. Trimming removed 6 bases at V and 1 base at J, with 9 bases between. Per germline, CDR1 DFQATT and CDR2 SNEGSKA (reference sequence). The CDR3 sequence: CSAARTQETQYF. CDR3 bases: TGCAGTGCCGCGCGTACCCAAGAGACCCAGTACTTC.

The chain couples TRBV20-1 to TRBJ2-5, with D uncertain. V was trimmed by 5 bases and J by 8 bases, leaving 9 bases between them. Germline CDR1 DFQATT, CDR2 SNEGSKA (reference sequence). The CDR3 spans 10 residues. CDR3 DNA sequence: TGCAGTGCTGGCCCCGTTACCCAGTACTTC. This translates into CSAGPVTQYF.

The chain couples TRBV4-1 to TRBJ2-3; tentative D call: TRBD2 (6 bases). Germline V gene sequence: CDR1 MGHRA, CDR2 YSYEKL. The CDR3 runs 16 residues. V dropped 1 base and J dropped 1 base, with 12 bases sitting between them. This CDR3 reads CASSQVAVAGTDTQYF. The CDR3, as DNA: TGCGCCAGCAGCCAAGTCGCGGTAGCGGGCACAGATACGCAGTATTTT.

This clonotype has only a few counts. V gene TRBV7-9 combines with J gene TRBJ1-6; 7 bases match TRBD1. The CDR3 length is 17 residues. The J segment lost 6 bases and the V segment lost 1 base, leaving 9 bases of the junction unmatched. The germline gives CDR1 SEHNR, CDR2 FQNEAQ (reference sequence). CDR3 nucleotides: TGTGCCAGCAGCTTAGGGGTAGGAGGGACAGTTAATTCACCCCTCCACTTT. Translation gives CASSLGVGGTVNSPLHF.

The rearrangement joins TRBV18 to TRBJ1-1, with 7 bases matching TRBD1. The CDR3 covers 14 residues. Germline values: CDR1 KGHSH, CDR2 LQKENI. After removal of 5 bases from V and 4 bases from J, the junction contained 7 bases not matched to a gene. CDR3 sequence (DNA): TGTGCCAGCTCAACAGGGGAGATGGGCACTGAAGCTTTCTTT. This encodes CASSTGEMGTEAFF.

This clonotype has just one count. The chain recombines TRBV5-1 with TRBJ2-7, with 8 bases that match TRBD1. Germline values: CDR1 SGHRS, CDR2 YFSETQ. The V gene end was trimmed by 5 bases and the J gene end by 5 bases; junction bases not matched to a gene: 9. The CDR3 contains 14 residues. The CDR3 DNA sequence: TGCGCCAGCAGTCTAGGGACAGGTAGCGACGAGCAGTACTTC. Its translation: CASSLGTGSDEQYF.